The rows below give T cell receptor beta chains drawn from one sample of a study of CD8+CD57+ T cells in acquired aplastic anemia. From the reads, TCRdb called clonotypes with MiXCR, one entry per CDR3 protein. The sample gives roughly 280,000 distinct CDR3 sequences, approximately 60% of which show up once; roughly 1.2% is in the top ten. The sample comprised sorted CD4+, CD8+, or CD8+CD57+ T cells (not recorded which) from PBMCs. The source is a human donor with aplastic anemia. CDR3s include the opening cysteine and the closing phenylalanine or tryptophan. Each record gives: CDR3 protein, clone size, V gene, J gene, D gene. D genes are given only for firm matches. Part of the rows lack a size; the others show once, few, many or a class for expanded clones.

CDR3aa: CASILGQGAQTQYF
abundance: .
v_gene: TRBV12-3/TRBV12-4
j_gene: TRBJ2-5
d_gene: TRBD1

CDR3aa: CSASGSGYNSPLHF
abundance: many
v_gene: TRBV20-1
j_gene: TRBJ1-6
d_gene: .

CDR3aa: CATSSDRGLSQYF
abundance: once
v_gene: TRBV15
j_gene: TRBJ2-7
d_gene: TRBD1

CDR3aa: CASSVSEPSYNEQFF
abundance: .
v_gene: TRBV9
j_gene: TRBJ2-1
d_gene: .

CDR3aa: CASSAGDSRETQYF
abundance: many
v_gene: TRBV9
j_gene: TRBJ2-5
d_gene: .

CDR3aa: CAISPTTGSVYGYTF
abundance: .
v_gene: TRBV14
j_gene: TRBJ1-2
d_gene: TRBD1

CDR3aa: CASSLGGFGEKLFF
abundance: .
v_gene: TRBV12-3/TRBV12-4
j_gene: TRBJ1-4
d_gene: .

CDR3aa: CASRTGYNEQFF
abundance: once
v_gene: TRBV25-1
j_gene: TRBJ2-1
d_gene: .

CDR3aa: CASSLAPTGSEQYF
abundance: .
v_gene: TRBV7-8
j_gene: TRBJ2-7
d_gene: .

CDR3aa: CASSPGTATEAFF
abundance: .
v_gene: TRBV7-9
j_gene: TRBJ1-1
d_gene: TRBD1

CDR3aa: CSARRGGGSTDTQYF
abundance: .
v_gene: TRBV20-1
j_gene: TRBJ2-3
d_gene: .

CDR3aa: CASSEAPGPYNSPLHF
abundance: .
v_gene: TRBV2
j_gene: TRBJ1-6
d_gene: .

CDR3aa: CASRETGTAPYEQYF
abundance: many
v_gene: TRBV19
j_gene: TRBJ2-7
d_gene: TRBD1

CDR3aa: CASSQGNDEQFF
abundance: once
v_gene: TRBV5-1
j_gene: TRBJ2-1
d_gene: .

CDR3aa: CSARTMDGTSGGETQYF
abundance: .
v_gene: TRBV20-1
j_gene: TRBJ2-5
d_gene: TRBD2

CDR3aa: CSVGDPNYGYTF
abundance: .
v_gene: TRBV29-1
j_gene: TRBJ1-2
d_gene: .

CDR3aa: CSAGGQFNQPQHF
abundance: many
v_gene: TRBV20-1
j_gene: TRBJ1-5
d_gene: .

CDR3aa: CASSGGGVNTEAFF
abundance: .
v_gene: TRBV5-1
j_gene: TRBJ1-1
d_gene: .

CDR3aa: CASSSGGLTGNTIYF
abundance: .
v_gene: TRBV5-5
j_gene: TRBJ1-3
d_gene: TRBD1

CDR3aa: CSVWKGGNEQFF
abundance: .
v_gene: TRBV29-1
j_gene: TRBJ2-1
d_gene: .

CDR3aa: CASSITSGSLYNEQFF
abundance: .
v_gene: TRBV7-9
j_gene: TRBJ2-1
d_gene: TRBD2

CDR3aa: CASSPAGGGAYEQYF
abundance: many
v_gene: TRBV7-9
j_gene: TRBJ2-7
d_gene: TRBD2

CDR3aa: CSVGGQGTYNEQFF
abundance: .
v_gene: TRBV29-1
j_gene: TRBJ2-1
d_gene: TRBD1

CDR3aa: CASSTYRTATNEKLFF
abundance: few
v_gene: TRBV5-8
j_gene: TRBJ1-4
d_gene: .

CDR3aa: CASRSETEQYF
abundance: many
v_gene: TRBV5-1
j_gene: TRBJ2-7
d_gene: .

CDR3aa: CASSELTGRYGYTF
abundance: many
v_gene: TRBV19
j_gene: TRBJ1-2
d_gene: .

CDR3aa: CASSLRDRSNQPQHF
abundance: .
v_gene: TRBV5-6
j_gene: TRBJ1-5
d_gene: .

CDR3aa: CATSRAGTLIRSPLHF
abundance: few
v_gene: TRBV15
j_gene: TRBJ1-6
d_gene: .

CDR3aa: CASTGTGVMNTEAFF
abundance: .
v_gene: TRBV19
j_gene: TRBJ1-1
d_gene: TRBD1

CDR3aa: CASSVAQGDTQYF
abundance: .
v_gene: TRBV9
j_gene: TRBJ2-3
d_gene: .

CDR3aa: CATSTRMETQYF
abundance: many
v_gene: TRBV15
j_gene: TRBJ2-5
d_gene: .

CDR3aa: CAGRGLGGQPQHF
abundance: many
v_gene: TRBV2
j_gene: TRBJ1-5
d_gene: .

CDR3aa: CASSEDRPNEKLFF
abundance: many
v_gene: TRBV2
j_gene: TRBJ1-4
d_gene: TRBD1

CDR3aa: CASSSLDRDQPQHF
abundance: .
v_gene: TRBV7-9
j_gene: TRBJ1-5
d_gene: .

CDR3aa: CASKFRGSQPQHF
abundance: many
v_gene: TRBV19
j_gene: TRBJ1-5
d_gene: .

CDR3aa: CASSLHSGGPSTDTQYF
abundance: many
v_gene: TRBV2
j_gene: TRBJ2-3
d_gene: TRBD2

CDR3aa: CASSPGQGKGGSYNEQFF
abundance: many
v_gene: TRBV5-5
j_gene: TRBJ2-1
d_gene: TRBD1

CDR3aa: CASSLFNRRNSPLHF
abundance: .
v_gene: TRBV7-9
j_gene: TRBJ1-6
d_gene: .

CDR3aa: CASLPGADNEQFF
abundance: .
v_gene: TRBV10-2
j_gene: TRBJ2-1
d_gene: .

CDR3aa: CASSSGGANVLTF
abundance: .
v_gene: TRBV7-7
j_gene: TRBJ2-6
d_gene: .

CDR3aa: CASPRNEVSGIYEQYF
abundance: .
v_gene: TRBV25-1
j_gene: TRBJ2-7
d_gene: .

CDR3aa: CASSVAGQGSGELFF
abundance: .
v_gene: TRBV9
j_gene: TRBJ2-2
d_gene: TRBD1

CDR3aa: CATSEHSLSPLHF
abundance: few
v_gene: TRBV24-1
j_gene: TRBJ1-6
d_gene: .

CDR3aa: CASRTAGGPQETQYF
abundance: .
v_gene: TRBV6-2/TRBV6-3
j_gene: TRBJ2-5
d_gene: TRBD2

CDR3aa: CASSELRRIPGELFF
abundance: .
v_gene: TRBV6-1
j_gene: TRBJ2-2
d_gene: .

CDR3aa: CATGPGLSYEQYF
abundance: many
v_gene: TRBV15
j_gene: TRBJ2-7
d_gene: .

CDR3aa: CASEGDRGSTEAFF
abundance: .
v_gene: TRBV5-1
j_gene: TRBJ1-1
d_gene: TRBD1

CDR3aa: CSVELGGRAGYEQYF
abundance: once
v_gene: TRBV29-1
j_gene: TRBJ2-7
d_gene: TRBD2

CDR3aa: CSAKRGDRTYEQYF
abundance: many
v_gene: TRBV20-1
j_gene: TRBJ2-7
d_gene: .

CDR3aa: CASLMGASGNTIYF
abundance: many
v_gene: TRBV6-1
j_gene: TRBJ1-3
d_gene: .

CDR3aa: CASGLGSNQPQHF
abundance: many
v_gene: TRBV6-1
j_gene: TRBJ1-5
d_gene: .

CDR3aa: CASGLAGGTSEQYF
abundance: .
v_gene: TRBV3-1
j_gene: TRBJ2-7
d_gene: TRBD2

CDR3aa: CASSLGGASTEAFF
abundance: many
v_gene: TRBV12-3/TRBV12-4
j_gene: TRBJ1-1
d_gene: .

CDR3aa: CASRRDRQADTQYF
abundance: few
v_gene: TRBV2
j_gene: TRBJ2-3
d_gene: .

CDR3aa: CAIEPAGGDEQFF
abundance: .
v_gene: TRBV10-3
j_gene: TRBJ2-1
d_gene: TRBD2

CDR3aa: CASSLMGAGQGYNEQFF
abundance: once
v_gene: TRBV7-9
j_gene: TRBJ2-1
d_gene: TRBD1

CDR3aa: CASSLPGLGSGANVLTF
abundance: few
v_gene: TRBV7-9
j_gene: TRBJ2-6
d_gene: .

CDR3aa: CAISDPRQETQYF
abundance: .
v_gene: TRBV10-3
j_gene: TRBJ2-5
d_gene: .

CDR3aa: CASSPSVTEAFF
abundance: few
v_gene: TRBV18
j_gene: TRBJ1-1
d_gene: .

CDR3aa: CASSEGTRGYTF
abundance: once
v_gene: TRBV2
j_gene: TRBJ1-2
d_gene: .